The clone carrying this T cell receptor beta chain has only one observation. Study processing details: Reference gene primer amplification yielded estimated nucleated cell counts. The repertoire was sequenced with immunoSEQ multiplex PCR; TCRdb's copy has only in-frame clones and lacks some. V and J calls and clone size are those listed in that table; D and trimming were worked out from the DNA. The profile shows fewer than 250,000 clones, about 88% of them singletons. The data belong to a study of blood T cell repertoires in COVID-19. The wider study: The origin of the acute and convalescent COVID-19 samples was the United States, Italy and Spain. From T cells, B-cell-depleted T cells, or PBMCs came the material, which was cDNA or gDNA.

CDR3 size: 14 residues. Deletions cut 8 bases from V and 5 bases from J, with 18 bases between. Germline-derived CDR1 and CDR2 are GTSNPN and SVGIG (reference sequence). V gene TRBV30 combines with J gene TRBJ2-2; D may be TRBD1 (5 bases). Sequencing was done on a sample of peripheral blood. This TCR was recovered from a woman aged 60-75 years with acute or convalescent COVID-19. CDR3 DNA sequence: TGTGCCACCTACAAGGGGCAAGGGACCGGGGAGCTGTTTTTT. Translating it yields CATYKGQGTGELFF.